These 20 T cell receptor beta chains were all obtained from the same sample, sequenced in a study of CD4 T cells in relation to SARS-CoV-2 and coronaviruses. The protocol was immunoSEQ multiplex PCR, while the TCRdb copy is restricted to in-frame clones and leaves out a portion. The sample has some 42,000 clones; approximately 90% are singletons. The sequenced sample was memory CD4+ T cells from PBMCs. The receptors were gathered from an adult with COVID-19.

The V gene is TRBV27, the J gene TRBJ2-7; TRBD1 agrees at 8 bases. The CDR3 sequence is 13 residues long. The trim removed 5 bases at V and 4 bases at J, leaving 4 bases unmatched. Germline V CDR1 and CDR2: MNHEY, SMNVEV (reference sequence). The CDR3 DNA follows: TGTGCCAGCAGTCCCCGACAGGGGTACGAGCAGTACTTC. Its protein product is CASSPRQGYEQYF.

This clone is medium-sized in the sample. The chain has TRBV11-2 and TRBJ1-3; maybe TRBD1 (6 bases). This CDR3 is 14 amino acids long. Germline values: CDR1 SGHAT, CDR2 FQNNGV. The V end was cut by 7 bases, the J end by 7 bases, with 17 bases between. This CDR3 reads CASKHRVSGNTIYF. The CDR3 coding sequence is TGTGCCAGCAAACACAGGGTGTCCGGCAACACCATATATTTT.

This rearrangement joins TRBV21-1 to TRBJ2-7; the table's D gene call, TRBD1, was not cross checked with the DNA. TRBV21-1 is reported as a pseudogene. The CDR3 has 16 residues. The CDR3 DNA reads as TGTGCCAGCAGCAAAAGGGACCGGGGACAGGGCTACGAGCAGTACTTC. It yields the protein CASSKRDRGQGYEQYF.

V is TRBV25-1 and J is TRBJ2-6, with a weak D call TRBD1 (6 bases). The CDR3 covers 18 residues. The V end was cut by 6 bases, the J end by 0 bases, with 18 bases between. CDR1 and CDR2 from the germline V gene are MGHDK and SYGVNS. Here the CDR3 DNA reads TGTGCCAGCAGCCGAATCGGACAGAGCCTCTCTGGGGCCAACGTCCTGACTTTC. Encoded protein: CASSRIGQSLSGANVLTF. Looking up the rest from reference TRBV25-1 and TRBJ2-6 gives the full variable domain: EADIYQTPRYLVIGTGKKITLECSQTMGHDKMYWYQQDPGMELHLIHYSYGVNSTEKGDLSSESTVSRIRTEHFPLTLESARPSHTSQYLCASSRIGQSLSGANVLTFGAGSRLTVL.

The rearrangement joins TRBV3-1 (or the pseudogene TRBV3-2) to TRBJ2-5; 7 bases line up with TRBD2. CDR3 length: 14 residues. Germline CDR1 reads LGHDT; CDR2 reads YNNKEL (reference sequence). V lost 1 base and J lost 7; bases outside the gene matches: 6. The CDR3 nucleotides are TGTGCCAGCAGCCAAGCGGCGGGGGTTTTGACCCAGTACTTC. Its translation is CASSQAAGVLTQYF.

V and J are TRBV5-1 and TRBJ2-5, with D perhaps being TRBD1 or TRBD2 (5 bases each). Deletions cut 0 bases from V and 5 bases from J, with 14 bases between. The CDR3 is 15 residues long. Germline-derived CDR1 and CDR2 are SGHRS and YFSETQ. The CDR3 coding sequence is TGCGCCAGCAGCTTGGTGAGGGGTGGCCAGGAGACCCAGTACTTC. Translation: CASSLVRGGQETQYF.

The rearrangement joins TRBV20-1 to TRBJ2-7; D gene unclear. Between the trimmed V and J ends, which lost 0 bases and 11 bases, there was a span of 8 bases. Germline loops: CDR1 DFQATT, CDR2 SNEGSKA (reference sequence). The CDR3 length is 10 residues. The CDR3 protein is CSARDAREYF. CDR3 in DNA: TGCAGTGCTAGAGACGCCCGGGAGTACTTC.

This chain links TRBV5-6 with TRBJ2-4; 7 positions agree with TRBD1. J lost 0 bases, V lost 4 bases, and 1 base had no gene match. The CDR3 contains 14 residues. Looked up from germline, CDR1 is SGHDT and CDR2 is YYEEEE. The CDR3 sequence is CASSNRGAKNIQYF. The CDR3 DNA follows: TGTGCCAGCAGCAACAGGGGAGCCAAAAACATTCAGTACTTC.

The chain combines TRBV9 with TRBJ1-3; D is undetermined. Germline CDR1 reads SGDLS; CDR2 reads YYNGEE. Trimming removed 0 bases from V and 0 bases from J, with 10 bases in between. The CDR3 contains 16 residues. CDR3 coding DNA: TGTGCCAGCAGCGTAGGGCTGATCCCCTCTGGAAACACCATATATTTT. Amino acids: CASSVGLIPSGNTIYF.

The chain links TRBV6-1 to TRBJ1-4, with 10 positions matching TRBD1. Unmatched junction bases numbered 14, after V lost 2 bases and J lost 5 bases. The germline CDR1 and CDR2 sequences are MNHNS and SASEGT. The CDR3 is made up of 19 amino acids. For the CDR3, the DNA is TGTGCCAGCAGTGAATACGGGGGACAGGGGTTGGTCTCCAATGAAAAACTGTTTTTT. This sequence encodes CASSEYGGQGLVSNEKLFF.

The rearrangement joins TRBV3-1 (or the pseudogene TRBV3-2) to TRBJ1-1, with TRBD1 as a possible D gene (5 bases). The V gene's germline CDR1 is LGHDT and CDR2 YNNKEL (reference sequence). The CDR3 loop spans 14 amino acids. Trimming pared 4 bases from V and 1 base from J, leaving 10 bases between. The CDR3 DNA is TGTGCCAGCAGCCTCGCCAGGGAGAACACTGAAGCTTTCTTT. Its protein is CASSLARENTEAFF.

The chain uses TRBV6-5 and TRBJ2-5, with D tentatively TRBD1 (6 bases). The CDR3 covers 13 residues. In germline, CDR1 is MNHEY, CDR2 SVGAGI. V lost 11 bases and J lost 5, with 18 bases in between. The CDR3 reads CAPRTGIRETQYF. Here the CDR3 DNA reads TGTGCCCCTCGAACAGGGATCAGGGAGACCCAGTACTTC.

V gene TRBV11-3 combines with J gene TRBJ1-2; 9 nucleotides agree with TRBD1. CDR1 is SGHNT and CDR2 is YENEEA in the germline V gene. Trimming removed 2 bases from V and 4 bases from J; junction bases left unmatched: 14. The length of the CDR3 is 18 residues. CDR3: CASSLLWGRDRESYGYTF. DNA for the CDR3: TGTGCCAGCAGCTTACTCTGGGGCCGGGACAGGGAGTCCTATGGCTACACCTTC. The whole variable domain, filled in from reference TRBV11-3 and TRBJ1-2, reads EAGVVQSPRYKIIEKKQPVAFWCNPISGHNTLYWYLQNLGQGPELLIRYENEEAVDDSQLPKDRFSAERLKGVDSTLKIQPAELGDSAVYLCASSLLWGRDRESYGYTFGSGTRLTVV.

The chain combines TRBV27 with TRBJ1-6, with 7 bases fitting TRBD1. Germline CDR1 is MNHEY and CDR2 is SMNVEV (reference sequence). The CDR3 is made up of 17 amino acids. The J segment lost 8 bases and the V segment lost 4 bases, leaving 14 bases of the junction unmatched. The CDR3 spells CASSSATGKSAYSPLHF. DNA of the CDR3: TGTGCCAGCAGTTCCGCGACAGGGAAATCGGCCTATTCACCCCTCCACTTT.

CDR3 DNA: TGTGCCTGGAGTAAAGCAGCCAATTCACCCCTCCACTTT. Its protein is CAWSKAANSPLHF. V gene TRBV30 combines with J gene TRBJ1-6; D gene ambiguous. The CDR3 is made up of 13 amino acids. Per the germline V gene, CDR1 is GTSNPN and CDR2 is SVGIG (reference sequence). Trimming took 2 bases from V and 7 from J, leaving 9 bases between them. Based on the CDR3 plus reference TRBV30 and TRBJ1-6, the full variable domain is SQTIHQWPATLVQPVGSPLSLECTVEGTSNPNLYWYRQAAGRGLQLLFYSVGIGQISSEVPQNLSASRPQDRQFILSSKKLLLSDSGFYLCAWSKAANSPLHFGNGTRLTVT.

This clone was found a few times. The chain links TRBV7-6 to TRBJ2-7; D is perhaps TRBD2 (6 bases). CDR3 length: 13 residues. Germline V gene sequence: CDR1 SGHVS, CDR2 FNYEAQ. Trimming removed 7 bases from V and 6 bases from J, with 16 bases in between. As DNA, the CDR3 is TGTGCCAGCAATCAAGGGACTGATGGCGAGCAGTACTTC. As protein: CASNQGTDGEQYF.

The chain joins TRBV19 to TRBJ1-1; no definite D call. Germline CDR1 is LNHDA and CDR2 is SQIVND (reference sequence). The CDR3 has 13 amino acids. Trimming cost V 3 bases and J 3 bases, with 8 bases left between them. The CDR3 spells CASSIQDDTEAFF. CDR3 DNA sequence: TGTGCCAGTAGTATTCAGGATGACACTGAAGCTTTCTTT.

The V gene is TRBV5-4, the J gene TRBJ2-2; 7 positions match TRBD1. Germline CDR1 SGHNT, CDR2 YYREEE (reference sequence). The CDR3 runs to 15 residues. Unmatched junction bases numbered 3, after V lost 4 bases and J lost 0 bases. As DNA, the CDR3 is TGTGCCAGCAGCCGGGACAGTTCGAACACCGGGGAGCTGTTTTTT. This codes for CASSRDSSNTGELFF.

This sequence joins TRBV11-3 and TRBJ2-6; the match to TRBD1 covers 7 bases. Germline V CDR1 and CDR2: SGHNT, YENEEA. CDR3 length: 18 amino acids. V was clipped by 4 bases and J by 0 bases; unmatched bases: 9. For the CDR3, the DNA is TGTGCCAGCAGCTCAAGACAGGGCATGAGCTCTGGGGCCAACGTCCTGACTTTC. Translated: CASSSRQGMSSGANVLTF.

Only a few counts were recorded for this clone. This chain links TRBV7-2 with TRBJ2-3, with D tentatively TRBD2 (5 bases). CDR3 length: 17 residues. V shed 3 bases and J shed 0 bases, with 16 bases lying between them. Germline CDR1 SGHTA, CDR2 FQGNSA. CDR3 sequence reads: CASSFPLAGMSTDTQYF. The CDR3 region has the DNA TGTGCCAGCAGCTTTCCTCTCGCCGGGATGAGCACAGATACGCAGTATTTT.